What follows describes a single TCR beta chain. This clone was counted a single time. Its antigen is not yet known. Base-call qualities are not available, and no considerably larger clone is one nucleotide away. The immunoSEQ Assay, a bias-controlled multiplex PCR, was used to amplify TCRbeta CDR3 regions from genomic DNA. In the source study's methods: Within the assay, amplification of reference gene primers was used to estimate how many nucleated cells each sample contained. To quantify the absolute abundance of each unique TCRbeta CDR3 rearrangement, sequence reads were collapsed and filtered. For each sample, productive Simpson clonality was calculated by taking the square root of Simpson's diversity index across productive rearrangements. The table was pulled from immuneACCESS by TCRdb, which kept in-frame rearrangements only. Such tables lose some clones; where checked, under half of the loss comes from unresolved V genes, and the rest has no known cause. V, J and clone size derive from that table, while D and trimming were established from the DNA sequence. This sample has some 200,000 clones in its table, and approximately 91% of those were observed once. The ten largest account for 4.5% to 5.5% of the sample.

This sample was included in a study of blood T cell repertoires in COVID-19 (dated by TCRdb to the early 2020s). Concerning the study at large: Samples from collaborators originated in the United States, Italy and Spain and spanned both the acute and convalescent phases of COVID-19. The material from the prospective study consisted of cDNA or gDNA derived from T cells, B-cell-depleted T cells, or PBMCs. The repertoires were released in a freely available public database meant as a resource for research on the immune response to SARS-CoV-2. Deeply sampled blood TCRbeta repertoires from subjects exposed to, actively infected with, or recovered from COVID-19 were included in the dataset. A de-identified subject ID, COVID-19 status, age in years and sex were almost always included in the sample metadata. HLA class I and class II types, where available, came from metadata supplied by the sample provider rather than from assay-based typing. The samples were drawn from two sources: the first 160 participants of the ongoing ImmuneRACE study, and 1,000 to 1,500 subjects contributed by 6 global collaborators.

Each collaborating institution followed its own protocols to collect whole blood in K2EDTA tubes. Collaborator samples were shipped for TCRbeta analysis as frozen whole blood, isolated PBMCs, or DNA extracted from either sample type. The CDR3 covers 12 residues, taking in both the cysteine and the phenylalanine. The retained sequence is limited to the CDR3, 36 bases, with the frame set at the first base. As encoded in the germline V gene, CDR1 is MDHEN while CDR2 is SYDVKM. The trim is 6 bases for V and 1 base for J, with a gap of 6 bases between the germline ends. Overall results and qualifications from the work: How much clinical and demographic metadata was included differed by source and by participant, and the metadata was provided uncurated.

The sample taken for sequencing was peripheral blood. Rearrangement joined TRBV28 to TRBJ1-2; a confident D gene designation cannot be given. This sequence originates from a middle-aged woman with acute or convalescent COVID-19. The CDR3 region reads CASRNSNYGYTF. The nucleotides read TGTGCCAGCAGGAACAGTAACTATGGCTACACCTTC.